These 27 T cell receptor beta chains were all obtained from the same sample, sequenced in a study of OX40 agonist ivuxolimab in advanced cancers. Clones were sequenced by immunoSEQ multiplex PCR, and TCRdb holds only the in-frame ones, with some missing. The sample holds approximately 130,000 clones, 90% seen once. The source material was CD4+ or CD8+ T cells sorted from blood, sampled in a trial of the OX40 agonist ivuxolimab. The receptor source for this set is an adult with an advanced solid tumor such as melanoma, head and neck, liver or kidney cancer.

V and J are TRBV7-3 and TRBJ2-3, with 13 bases lining up with TRBD2. CDR3 length: 18 residues. Losses at the gene ends were 2 bases for V and 5 bases for J; bases not matched to a gene: 10. Germline lookup yields CDR1 SGHTA and CDR2 FQGTGA. CDR3 coding DNA: TGTGCCAGCAGCTTAGGACTAGCGGGAGCTTCCCACGGAGATACGCAGTATTTT. This codes for CASSLGLAGASHGDTQYF.

This chain uses TRBV18 with TRBJ2-1; tentative D call: TRBD2 (5 bases). The length of the CDR3 is 12 residues. V lost 11 bases and J lost 0, with 8 bases in between. CDR1 is KGHSH, CDR2 LQKENI, per germline. CDR3 sequence reads: CAGGFSYNEQFF. CDR3 nucleotides: TGTGCCGGCGGGTTCTCCTACAATGAGCAGTTCTTC.

The V call is TRBV28, the J call TRBJ1-5; possible D gene TRBD1, 6 bases. With 7 bases removed from V and 9 bases from J, the gap between germline ends came to 13 bases. The CDR3 consists of 12 residues. Per the germline V gene, CDR1 is MDHEN and CDR2 is SYDVKM. The CDR3 region is CASTRGVSPQHF. As DNA, the CDR3 is TGTGCCAGCACCAGGGGAGTTTCGCCCCAGCATTTT.

The chain has TRBV28 and TRBJ2-7, with D perhaps assigned TRBD1 or TRBD2 (5 bases each). The germline CDR1 and CDR2 sequences are MDHEN and SYDVKM. V lost 6 bases to trimming and J lost 2 bases, with 14 bases between them. The CDR3 has 14 amino acids. The CDR3 DNA follows: TGTGCCAGCAGCTCCGGGACGGTAACCTACGAGCAGTACTTC. Residues: CASSSGTVTYEQYF.

The CDR3 DNA sequence: TGTGCCAGCAGTCTCCCGGGACAGGGAGGCGGCTACACCTTC. The encoded protein is CASSLPGQGGGYTF. The genes are TRBV28 and TRBJ1-2; 9 nucleotides match TRBD1. Germline V gives CDR1 MDHEN, CDR2 SYDVKM. The CDR3 length is 14 residues. V lost 5 bases and J lost 8; bases outside the gene matches: 9.

The chain combines TRBV28 with TRBJ1-1; no clear D gene. The CDR3 is 13 residues long. Trimming stripped 2 bases from V and 1 base from J, with 5 bases between. Per germline, CDR1 MDHEN and CDR2 SYDVKM. DNA of the CDR3: TGTGCCAGCAGTTTAAGGCAGAACACTGAAGCTTTCTTT. It yields the protein CASSLRQNTEAFF.

The chain uses TRBV27 and TRBJ1-5, with D unclear. Germline V gene sequence: CDR1 MNHEY, CDR2 SMNVEV (reference sequence). The CDR3 is made up of 14 amino acids. V was clipped by 5 bases and J by 3 bases, with 11 bases between them. The DNA of the CDR3 is TGTGCCAGCAGTCTGCGGGCCCCCAATCAGCCCCAGCATTTT. Its protein product is CASSLRAPNQPQHF.

V gene TRBV6-1 combines with J gene TRBJ2-1; a possible D gene is TRBD2 (5 bases). Germline values: CDR1 MNHNS, CDR2 SASEGT. The CDR3 covers 12 residues. V lost 3 bases and J lost 7, with 7 bases in between. The CDR3 loop is CASSDPGNEQFF. The DNA of the CDR3 is TGTGCCAGCAGTGACCCGGGGAATGAGCAGTTCTTC.

CDR3 coding DNA: TGTGCCAGCAGTACCGGGACAGGGGCTGAAGCTTTCTTT. Its protein product is CASSTGTGAEAFF. The chain couples TRBV27 to TRBJ1-1; 10 bases are shared with TRBD1. CDR3 length: 13 residues. The V and J ends lost 5 bases and 6 bases, in that order; junction bases with no gene match: 3. Per germline, CDR1 MNHEY and CDR2 SMNVEV (reference sequence).

The rearrangement links TRBV19 to TRBJ1-1; D is uncertain. The CDR3 runs 15 residues. Germline V gene lookup returns CDR1 LNHDA and CDR2 SQIVND (reference sequence). V lost 10 bases and J 0 bases, leaving 18 bases between the germline ends. The CDR3 DNA sequence: TGTGCCACTAGGGATCTCTCATACATGAACACTGAAGCTTTCTTT. This encodes CATRDLSYMNTEAFF.

The chain has TRBV6-5 and TRBJ1-1; D is possibly TRBD1 (6 bases). The CDR3 extends over 15 amino acids. Germline CDR1 reads MNHEY; CDR2 reads SVGAGI. V lost 6 bases and J lost 2, with 16 bases in between. The CDR3 is CASRSRTAANTEAFF. CDR3 in DNA: TGTGCCAGCAGGTCTAGGACAGCCGCAAACACTGAAGCTTTCTTT.

The chain couples TRBV5-1 to TRBJ2-2; 7 nucleotides line up with TRBD1. Germline V gene lookup returns CDR1 SGHRS and CDR2 YFSETQ. Trimming removed 4 bases from V and 1 base from J; junction bases left unmatched: 10. This CDR3 is built from 17 residues. CDR3 nucleotide sequence: TGCGCCAGCAGCGGAAACCTACAGGGGCGGAACACCGGGGAGCTGTTTTTT. Translated, it gives CASSGNLQGRNTGELFF.

The chain is built from TRBV6-5 and TRBJ2-7; the D gene is possibly TRBD2 (6 bases). The CDR3 runs 16 residues. From germline, CDR1 is MNHEY and CDR2 SVGAGI. V was clipped by 0 bases and J by 1 base, with 13 bases between them. For the CDR3, the DNA is TGTGCCAGCAGTTACTCCCTACCGGGAGAGTCCTACGAGCAGTACTTC. This translates into CASSYSLPGESYEQYF.

The chain couples TRBV15 to TRBJ1-1, with a tentative D call TRBD1 (5 bases). Germline-derived CDR1 and CDR2 are LNHNV and YYDKDF (reference sequence). Trimming removed 0 bases from V and 5 bases from J, with 16 bases in between. This CDR3 is built from 16 residues. DNA of the CDR3: TGTGCCACCAGCAGAGATTGGGGGAGGACATTAACTGAAGCTTTCTTT. This encodes CATSRDWGRTLTEAFF.

The chain uses TRBV30 and TRBJ1-1; possibly TRBD1 for D (6 bases). The CDR3 has 15 residues. Germline V gene sequence: CDR1 GTSNPN, CDR2 SVGIG (reference sequence). V shed 0 bases and J shed 3 bases, with 14 bases lying between them. The CDR3 protein is CAWSVGGAGDTEAFF. The CDR3 DNA reads as TGTGCCTGGAGTGTGGGGGGCGCCGGTGACACTGAAGCTTTCTTT.

The chain recombines TRBV28 with TRBJ1-1; D call uncertain. The CDR3 loop spans 15 amino acids. V shed 1 base and J shed 1 base, with 10 bases lying between them. Germline V gene lookup returns CDR1 MDHEN and CDR2 SYDVKM. CDR3 region: CASSLYGTANTEAFF. CDR3 bases: TGTGCCAGCAGTTTATATGGCACCGCGAACACTGAAGCTTTCTTT.

The rearrangement links TRBV2 to TRBJ1-2; a possible D gene is TRBD1 (5 bases). The V end was cut by 7 bases, the J end by 2 bases, with 14 bases between. The germline CDR1 and CDR2 sequences are SNHLY and FYNNEI. The length of the CDR3 is 14 residues. The CDR3 bases are TGTGCCAGCATCCGGGACGGTTCGAACTATGGCTACACCTTC. This gives the protein CASIRDGSNYGYTF.

The chain carries TRBV29-1 and TRBJ1-1; 7 bases line up with TRBD1. The J segment lost 1 base and the V segment lost 6 bases, leaving 5 bases of the junction unmatched. The CDR3 runs 13 residues. Per the germline V gene, CDR1 is SQVTM and CDR2 is ANQGSEA. The CDR3 bases are TGCAGCGTGCAACGGGACAGGAACACTGAAGCTTTCTTT. It specifies CSVQRDRNTEAFF.

The chain has TRBV2 and TRBJ2-2; D call uncertain. Germline V gene lookup returns CDR1 SNHLY and CDR2 FYNNEI. The CDR3 has 13 amino acids. V shed 2 bases and J shed 3 bases, with 4 bases lying between them. The CDR3 coding sequence is TGTGCCAGCAGTGAACAGGACACCGGGGAGCTGTTTTTT. It is translated as CASSEQDTGELFF. The full variable domain, rest sourced from reference TRBV2 and TRBJ2-2, is EPEVTQTPSHQVTQMGQEVILRCVPISNHLYFYWYRQILGQKVEFLVSFYNNEISEKSEIFDDQFSVERPDGSNFTLKIRSTKLEDSAMYFCASSEQDTGELFFGEGSRLTVL.

This clone is a singleton in its sample. This rearrangement joins TRBV9 to TRBJ2-1; TRBD2 agrees at 8 bases. V dropped 5 bases and J dropped 5; count of bases not matched to a gene: 9. The CDR3 length is 15 residues. From germline, CDR1 is SGDLS and CDR2 YYNGEE. This CDR3 is CASRPSGLPNNEQFF. In nucleotides, the CDR3 is TGTGCCAGCAGACCTAGCGGGCTTCCGAACAATGAGCAGTTCTTC.

This clone has just one count. This sequence joins TRBV28 and TRBJ2-5; D gene uncertain. Germline CDR1 reads MDHEN; CDR2 reads SYDVKM. CDR3 length: 12 residues. The ends were cut back, 5 bases at V and 1 base at J, with 5 bases in the middle. CDR3 nucleotide sequence: TGTGCCAGCAGTGTCCTCCAAGAGACCCAGTACTTC. It codes for CASSVLQETQYF.

The V and J genes are TRBV7-8 and TRBJ1-5; the D is unclear. Germline V CDR1 and CDR2: SGHVS, FQNEAQ. This CDR3 has 13 amino acids. Between the trimmed V and J ends, which lost 3 bases and 7 bases, there was a span of 10 bases. DNA of the CDR3: TGTGCCAGCAGCTTTAACAGCGAACAGCCCCAGCATTTT. Translated, it gives CASSFNSEQPQHF. The full variable domain, its missing parts supplied by reference TRBV7-8 and TRBJ1-5, is GAGVSQSPRYKVAKRGQDVALRCDPISGHVSLFWYQQALGQGPEFLTYFQNEAQLDKSGLPSDRFFAERPEGSVSTLKIQRTQQEDSAVYLCASSFNSEQPQHFGDGTRLSIL.

The chain combines TRBV28 with TRBJ2-5; TRBD2 might be the D (7 bases). The V end lost 7 bases, the J end lost 7 bases, and 19 bases lay between the germline ends. CDR1 is MDHEN, CDR2 SYDVKM, per germline. This CDR3 comprises 14 residues. CDR3 protein: CASIPGGGAGTQYF. The DNA of the CDR3 is TGTGCCAGCATCCCCGGCGGGGGCGCAGGGACCCAGTACTTC. The entire variable domain, with the rest obtained from reference TRBV28 and TRBJ2-5, is as follows: DVKVTQSSRYLVKRTGEKVFLECVQDMDHENMFWYRQDPGLGLRLIYFSYDVKMKEKGDIPEGYSVSREKKERFSLILESASTNQTSMYLCASIPGGGAGTQYFGPGTRLLVL.

The rearrangement joins TRBV28 to TRBJ2-7; no clear D gene. V was cut by 6 bases and J by 2 bases, with 8 bases left in between. The V gene's germline CDR1 is MDHEN and CDR2 SYDVKM. The CDR3 consists of 12 residues. For the CDR3, the DNA is TGTGCCAGCAGCTACCAGACCTACGAGCAGTACTTC. Translated: CASSYQTYEQYF.

The chain employs TRBV19 and TRBJ1-2; D unresolved. Germline V lookup: CDR1 LNHDA, CDR2 SQIVND (reference sequence). With 7 bases removed from V and 0 bases from J, the gap between germline ends came to 6 bases. The CDR3 length is 12 residues. CDR3 sequence: CASTGPNYGYTF. In nucleotides, the CDR3 is TGTGCCAGTACGGGCCCTAACTATGGCTACACCTTC.

The chain combines TRBV9 with TRBJ2-3; 11 positions agree with TRBD2. Germline trimming cut 4 bases from V and 0 bases from J; bases unmatched to any gene: 4. The CDR3 length is 16 residues. Germline V lookup: CDR1 SGDLS, CDR2 YYNGEE. The CDR3 DNA reads TGTGCCAGCAGCACAAGGACTAGCGGGAGCACAGATACGCAGTATTTT. Its protein product is CASSTRTSGSTDTQYF.

This clone was seen just once. The V and J genes are TRBV18 and TRBJ2-6, with TRBD2 matching over 9 bases. CDR3 length: 17 residues. Per germline, CDR1 KGHSH and CDR2 LQKENI. Trimming took 5 bases from V and 4 from J; bases not matched to a gene: 9. This CDR3 is CASSSGTSTRGANVLTF. CDR3 in DNA: TGTGCCAGCTCATCCGGGACTAGCACTAGAGGGGCCAACGTCCTGACTTTC.